The present entry profiles one TCR beta chain with its context. Antigen specificity is unknown. This PCR relied on a set of 60 Vbeta primers and 13 Jbeta primers. This table comes from immunoSEQ multiplex PCR, and its TCRdb copy is limited to in-frame clones, with some not included. The sample holds roughly 120,000 clones, approximately 75% seen once. There are 15 residues in the CDR3. Trimming took off 6 bases at V and 3 bases at J, with 18 bases between the two ends. Germline loops: CDR1 SNHLY, CDR2 FYNNEI. These data are taken from a study of cytomegalovirus exposure and HLA in healthy donors. Findings and caveats of the study: Reported findings show TCR beta sequences accurately forecast HLA-A and HLA-B alleles in most subjects. Being productive about 90% or about 30% of the time was typical of most TCR beta V segments in an earlier analysis. Through in vitro validation, three CMV-associated chains were shown to be specific for CMV antigens. Cytomegalovirus-associated status was assigned to about 180 TCR beta chains.

The chain employs TRBV2 and TRBJ2-7; a possible D gene is TRBD2 (5 bases). This clonotype originated in a man aged 45 to 65 in good health and CMV-seropositive. The material sequenced was PBMCs. In nucleotides, the CDR3 is TGTGCCAGCAGAGAGGCGGGTCGACTTTTCTACGAGCAGTACTTC. Translation: CASREAGRLFYEQYF.